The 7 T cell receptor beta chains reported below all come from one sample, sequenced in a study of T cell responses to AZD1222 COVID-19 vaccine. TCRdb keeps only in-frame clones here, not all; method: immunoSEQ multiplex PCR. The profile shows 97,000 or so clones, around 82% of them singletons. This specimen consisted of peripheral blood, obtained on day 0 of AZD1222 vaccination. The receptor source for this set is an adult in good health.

The CDR3, as DNA: TGTGCCAGCAGCCCCTGGGGTAGCGGGAGCTCCTACGAGCAGTACTTC. Its protein product is CASSPWGSGSSYEQYF. V and J are TRBV28 and TRBJ2-7, with 9 bases fitting TRBD2. The length of the CDR3 is 16 residues. V lost 6 bases, J lost 0 bases, and 9 bases stayed unmatched. Germline loops: CDR1 MDHEN, CDR2 SYDVKM.

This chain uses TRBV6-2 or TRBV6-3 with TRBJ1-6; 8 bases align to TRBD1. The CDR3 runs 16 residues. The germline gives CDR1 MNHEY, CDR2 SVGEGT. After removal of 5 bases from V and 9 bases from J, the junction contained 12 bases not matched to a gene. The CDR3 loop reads CASSNFWGQVSSPLHF. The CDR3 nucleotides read TGTGCCAGCAGTAACTTCTGGGGACAGGTCAGTTCACCCCTCCACTTT.

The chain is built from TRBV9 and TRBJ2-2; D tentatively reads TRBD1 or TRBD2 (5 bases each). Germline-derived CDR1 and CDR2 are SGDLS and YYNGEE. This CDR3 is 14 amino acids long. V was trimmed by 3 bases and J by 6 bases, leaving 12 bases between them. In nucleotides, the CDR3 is TGTGCCAGCAGCGGGGGGAACGTTCCCGGGGAGCTGTTTTTT. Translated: CASSGGNVPGELFF.

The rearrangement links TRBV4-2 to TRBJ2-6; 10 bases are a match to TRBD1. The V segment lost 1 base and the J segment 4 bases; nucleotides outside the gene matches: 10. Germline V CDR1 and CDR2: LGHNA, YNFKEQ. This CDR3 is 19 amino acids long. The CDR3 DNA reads TGTGCCAGCAGCCAAGGGTATGGACAGGGGGGGTCAGGGGCCAACGTCCTGACTTTC. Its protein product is CASSQGYGQGGSGANVLTF.

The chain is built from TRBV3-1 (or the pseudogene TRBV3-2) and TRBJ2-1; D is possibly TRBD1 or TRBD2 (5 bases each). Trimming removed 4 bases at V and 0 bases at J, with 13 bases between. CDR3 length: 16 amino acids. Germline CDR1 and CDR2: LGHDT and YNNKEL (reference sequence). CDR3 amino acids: CASSPRGSSSYNEQFF. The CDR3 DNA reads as TGTGCCAGCAGCCCTCGGGGCAGCAGCTCCTACAATGAGCAGTTCTTC.

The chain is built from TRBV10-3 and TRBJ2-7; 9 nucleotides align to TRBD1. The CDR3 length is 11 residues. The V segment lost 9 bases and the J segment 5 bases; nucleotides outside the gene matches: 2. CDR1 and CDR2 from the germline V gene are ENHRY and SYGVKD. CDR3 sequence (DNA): TGTGCCATGGGACAGGGCCACGAGCAGTACGTC. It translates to CAMGQGHEQYV.

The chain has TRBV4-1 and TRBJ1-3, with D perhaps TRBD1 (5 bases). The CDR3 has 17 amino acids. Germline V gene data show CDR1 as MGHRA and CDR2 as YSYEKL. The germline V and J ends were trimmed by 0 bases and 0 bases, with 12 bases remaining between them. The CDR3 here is CASSQDRDRNSGNTIYF. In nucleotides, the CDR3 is TGCGCCAGCAGCCAAGATCGGGACCGGAACTCTGGAAACACCATATATTTT.